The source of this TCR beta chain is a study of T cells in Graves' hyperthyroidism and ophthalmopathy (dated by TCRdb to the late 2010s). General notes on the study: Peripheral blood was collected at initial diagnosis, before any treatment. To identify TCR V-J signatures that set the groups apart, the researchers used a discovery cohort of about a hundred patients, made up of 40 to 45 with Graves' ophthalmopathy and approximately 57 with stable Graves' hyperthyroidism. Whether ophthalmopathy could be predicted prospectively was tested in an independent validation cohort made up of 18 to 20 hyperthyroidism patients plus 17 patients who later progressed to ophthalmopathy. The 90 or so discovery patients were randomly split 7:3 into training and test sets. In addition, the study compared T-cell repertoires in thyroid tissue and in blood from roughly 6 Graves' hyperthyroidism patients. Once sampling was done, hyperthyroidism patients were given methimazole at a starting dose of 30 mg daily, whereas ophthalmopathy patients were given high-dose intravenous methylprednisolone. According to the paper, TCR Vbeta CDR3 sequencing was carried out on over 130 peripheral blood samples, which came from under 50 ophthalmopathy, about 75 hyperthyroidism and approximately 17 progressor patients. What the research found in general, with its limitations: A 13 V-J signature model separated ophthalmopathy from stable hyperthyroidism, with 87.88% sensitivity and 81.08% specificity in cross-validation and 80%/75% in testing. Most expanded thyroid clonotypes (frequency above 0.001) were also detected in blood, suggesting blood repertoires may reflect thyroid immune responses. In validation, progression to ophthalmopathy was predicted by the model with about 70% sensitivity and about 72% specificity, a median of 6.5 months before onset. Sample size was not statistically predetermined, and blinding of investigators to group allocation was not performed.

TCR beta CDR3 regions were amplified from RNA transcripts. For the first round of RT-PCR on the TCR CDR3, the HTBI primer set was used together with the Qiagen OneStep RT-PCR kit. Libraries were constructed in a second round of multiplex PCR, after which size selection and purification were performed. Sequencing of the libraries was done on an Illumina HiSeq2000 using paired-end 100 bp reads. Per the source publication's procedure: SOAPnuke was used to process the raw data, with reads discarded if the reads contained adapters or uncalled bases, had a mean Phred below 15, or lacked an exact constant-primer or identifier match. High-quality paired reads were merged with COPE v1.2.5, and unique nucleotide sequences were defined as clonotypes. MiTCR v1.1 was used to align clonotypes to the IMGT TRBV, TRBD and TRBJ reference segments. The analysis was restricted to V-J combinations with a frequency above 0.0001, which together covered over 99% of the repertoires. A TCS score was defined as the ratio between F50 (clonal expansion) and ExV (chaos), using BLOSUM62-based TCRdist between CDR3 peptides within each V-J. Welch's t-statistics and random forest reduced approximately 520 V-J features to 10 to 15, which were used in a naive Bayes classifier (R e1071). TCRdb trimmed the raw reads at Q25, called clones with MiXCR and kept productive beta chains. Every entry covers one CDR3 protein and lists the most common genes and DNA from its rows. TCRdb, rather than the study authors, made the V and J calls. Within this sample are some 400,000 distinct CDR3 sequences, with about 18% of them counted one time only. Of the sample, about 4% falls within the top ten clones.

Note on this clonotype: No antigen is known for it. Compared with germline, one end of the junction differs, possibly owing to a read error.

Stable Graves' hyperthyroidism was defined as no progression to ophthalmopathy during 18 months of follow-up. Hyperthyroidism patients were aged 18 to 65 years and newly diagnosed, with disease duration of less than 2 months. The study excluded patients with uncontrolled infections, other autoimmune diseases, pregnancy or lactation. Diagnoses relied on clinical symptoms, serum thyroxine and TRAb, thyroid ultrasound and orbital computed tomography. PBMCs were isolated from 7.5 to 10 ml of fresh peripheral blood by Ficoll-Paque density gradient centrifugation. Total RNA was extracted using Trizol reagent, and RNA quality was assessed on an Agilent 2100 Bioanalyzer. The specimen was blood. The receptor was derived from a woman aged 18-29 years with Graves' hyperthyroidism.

The CDR3 has the sequence CATSDGGRETQYF. The sequence in DNA is TGTGCCACCAGTGATGGTGGGAGGGAGACCCAGTACTTC. This chain joins TRBV12-3 or TRBV12-4 to TRBJ2-5; TRBD2 is a possible D gene, resting on 6 matching bases. The CDR3 sequence holds 13 residues, the cysteine and phenylalanine included. Only the CDR3 portion is preserved as DNA: 39 bases, with reading frame beginning at the first base.